Listed below are T cell receptor beta chains from one sample, sequenced in a study of radiotherapy plus CTLA-4 blockade in lung cancer. Repertoires were generated with immunoSEQ multiplex PCR, while TCRdb's copy carries only in-frame clones and drops some. The table lists 25,000 to 35,000 clones, 80% to 90% of them singletons, with around 23% in the top ten. Sequenced material: peripheral blood, taken from a patient treated with radiotherapy plus ipilimumab. The receptor source for this set is a human donor with non-small cell lung cancer that progressed on radiotherapy plus ipilimumab. Each CDR3 is given with its conserved first and last residue. Fields, in order: clone size, V gene, J gene, D gene, CDR3 DNA, CDR3 protein. A D gene is named only where the DNA matches it firmly. A clone size is listed for some rows: how often the clone was seen (once, few, many), or a class if it is expanded.

clone_size: -; v_call: TRBV27; j_call: TRBJ1-4; d_call: -; cdr3_nt: TGTGCCAGCAGTTTCTGGAGGGGCAGAAACACTAATGAAAAACTGTTTTTT; cdr3_aa: CASSFWRGRNTNEKLFF
clone_size: -; v_call: TRBV6-5; j_call: TRBJ2-7; d_call: -; cdr3_nt: TGTGCCAGCAGTTATGGCGTAGGGGTTCAGCAGTACTTC; cdr3_aa: CASSYGVGVQQYF
clone_size: -; v_call: TRBV11-2; j_call: TRBJ1-1; d_call: TRBD1; cdr3_nt: TGTGCCAACAGCTCACCGACAGGGGGCGCGTACACTGAAGCTTTCTTT; cdr3_aa: CANSSPTGGAYTEAFF
clone_size: -; v_call: TRBV19; j_call: TRBJ2-6; d_call: -; cdr3_nt: TGTGCCAGTACAGGCAGTTCTAACGTCCTGACTTTC; cdr3_aa: CASTGSSNVLTF
clone_size: -; v_call: TRBV5-1; j_call: TRBJ1-1; d_call: TRBD1; cdr3_nt: TGCGCCAGCAGCTGGACAGGGGACATGAACACTGAAGCTTTCTTT; cdr3_aa: CASSWTGDMNTEAFF
clone_size: few; v_call: TRBV5-6; j_call: TRBJ1-1; d_call: TRBD1; cdr3_nt: TGTGCCAGCAGGCGGGACAGGGACACTGAAGCTTTCTTT; cdr3_aa: CASRRDRDTEAFF
clone_size: -; v_call: TRBV15; j_call: TRBJ2-3; d_call: TRBD1; cdr3_nt: TGTGCCACCAGCAACCGACAGGGGGGATGGACAGATACGCAGTATTTT; cdr3_aa: CATSNRQGGWTDTQYF
clone_size: -; v_call: TRBV11-1; j_call: TRBJ2-1; d_call: -; cdr3_nt: TGTGCCAGCAGCAAACAGGGAAGCTCCTACAATGAGCAGTTCTTC; cdr3_aa: CASSKQGSSYNEQFF
clone_size: -; v_call: TRBV4-1; j_call: TRBJ1-3; d_call: -; cdr3_nt: TGCGCCAGCAGCCAAGATAATCGGTCCAACCCAAACACCATATATTTT; cdr3_aa: CASSQDNRSNPNTIYF
clone_size: -; v_call: TRBV5-1; j_call: TRBJ1-1; d_call: TRBD1; cdr3_nt: TGCGCCAGCAGCTTCGGACAGGGAAGGACTGAAGCTTTCTTT; cdr3_aa: CASSFGQGRTEAFF
clone_size: few; v_call: TRBV5-6; j_call: TRBJ1-1; d_call: TRBD1; cdr3_nt: TGTGCCAGCAGCTTGTTGGCCCAGGGGGCGCAGGCTGAAGCTTTCTTT; cdr3_aa: CASSLLAQGAQAEAFF
clone_size: -; v_call: TRBV5-5; j_call: TRBJ1-2; d_call: TRBD1; cdr3_nt: TGTGCCAGCACCGTATCGGGACAGGGGGCTAATAACTATGGCTACACCTTC; cdr3_aa: CASTVSGQGANNYGYTF
clone_size: -; v_call: TRBV5-8; j_call: TRBJ1-2; d_call: TRBD1; cdr3_nt: TGTGCCAGCAGCTTATGGACAGGGATGGGCACCTTC; cdr3_aa: CASSLWTGMGTF
clone_size: -; v_call: TRBV2; j_call: TRBJ1-5; d_call: -; cdr3_nt: TGTGCCAGCAGCTCAGGTAACCAGCCCCAGCATTTT; cdr3_aa: CASSSGNQPQHF
clone_size: -; v_call: TRBV7-2; j_call: TRBJ1-5; d_call: -; cdr3_nt: TGTGCCAGCGCAGGGGAAGGCAATCAGCCCCAGCATTTT; cdr3_aa: CASAGEGNQPQHF
clone_size: -; v_call: TRBV19; j_call: TRBJ2-5; d_call: -; cdr3_nt: TGTGCCAGTAAGGAGAGTAGCGCGAGAAAGAAAGAGACCCAGTACTTC; cdr3_aa: CASKESSARKKETQYF
clone_size: -; v_call: TRBV7-2; j_call: TRBJ1-1; d_call: TRBD1; cdr3_nt: TGTGCCAGCAGCAATCAGACAGGGCGGGCCACTGAAGCTTTCTTT; cdr3_aa: CASSNQTGRATEAFF
clone_size: once; v_call: TRBV6-5; j_call: TRBJ1-2; d_call: TRBD1; cdr3_nt: TGTGCCAGCAGTTACCTCAGGGGGCGCGGCTACACCTTC; cdr3_aa: CASSYLRGRGYTF